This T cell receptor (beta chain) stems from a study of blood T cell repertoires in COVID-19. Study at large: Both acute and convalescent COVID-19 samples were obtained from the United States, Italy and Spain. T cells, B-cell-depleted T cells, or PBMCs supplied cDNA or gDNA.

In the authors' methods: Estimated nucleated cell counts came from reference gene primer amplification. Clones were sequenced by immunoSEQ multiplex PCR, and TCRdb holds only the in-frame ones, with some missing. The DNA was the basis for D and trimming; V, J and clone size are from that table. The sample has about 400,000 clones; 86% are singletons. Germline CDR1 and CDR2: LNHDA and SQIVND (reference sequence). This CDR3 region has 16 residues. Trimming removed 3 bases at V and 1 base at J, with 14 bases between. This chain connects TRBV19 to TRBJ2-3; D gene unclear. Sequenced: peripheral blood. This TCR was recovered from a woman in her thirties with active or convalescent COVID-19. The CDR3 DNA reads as TGTGCCAGTAGTATTCGAGTTTACAGTCGCACAGATACGCAGTATTTT. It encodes CASSIRVYSRTDTQYF.